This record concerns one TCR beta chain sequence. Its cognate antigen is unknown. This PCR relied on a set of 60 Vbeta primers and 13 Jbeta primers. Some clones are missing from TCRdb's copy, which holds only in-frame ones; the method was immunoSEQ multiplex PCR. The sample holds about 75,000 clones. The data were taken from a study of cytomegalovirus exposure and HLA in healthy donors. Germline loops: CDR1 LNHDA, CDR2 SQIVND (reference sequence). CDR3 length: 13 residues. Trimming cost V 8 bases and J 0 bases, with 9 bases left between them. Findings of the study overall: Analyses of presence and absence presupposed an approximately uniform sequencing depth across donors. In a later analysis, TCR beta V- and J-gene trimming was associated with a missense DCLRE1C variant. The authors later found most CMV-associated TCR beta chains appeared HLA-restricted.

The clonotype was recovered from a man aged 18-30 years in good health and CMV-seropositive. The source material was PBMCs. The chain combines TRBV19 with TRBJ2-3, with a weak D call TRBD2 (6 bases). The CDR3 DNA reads TGTGCCAGTGGGACTTCTAGCACAGATACGCAGTATTTT. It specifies CASGTSSTDTQYF.